The T cell receptor beta chain under discussion was sequenced for a study of T-cell memory formation after mild COVID-19. CDR3 length: 16 amino acids. Trimming removed 4 bases from V and 1 base from J, with 16 bases in between. Germline assignment: CDR1 SGHRS and CDR2 YFSETQ. Each CDR3 protein is one row after TCRdb ran MiXCR on the 5' RACE reads. Among around 530,000 distinct CDR3 sequences listed, roughly 22% were seen once. The sample taken for sequencing was PBMCs or a T cell subset sorted from them (not recorded which). The chain uses TRBV5-1 and TRBJ2-3; TRBD2 is a possible D gene (6 bases). This clonotype was obtained from an adult woman who had mild COVID-19 (a few samples of this study predate the infection). Cell type and time point are not known. CDR3 amino acids: CASSPLGRLGTDTQYF. CDR3 nucleotides: TGCGCCAGCAGCCCCCTGGGGAGGTTGGGCACAGATACGCAGTATTTT.